This T cell receptor beta chain was documented in a study of human T cells and chemical hapten exposure (dated by TCRdb to about 2021). About the investigation overall: For sensitization, 2% DPC in acetone was applied to a 2 cm by 2 cm area of upper inner arm skin. For TCR sequencing, blood came from some 31 alopecia patients at anywhere from one to four time points (pre-sensitization, 2, 6 and 24 weeks). Throughout the study period of around 24 weeks, patients also received therapeutic DPC doses to the scalp every week. The libraries were sequenced as a pool, and the TCR yield per sample differed mostly because of small variations in library volumes within the pool. Patient blood was sampled pre-sensitization (week 0) and at 2, 6 and about 24 weeks after DPC sensitization. Peripheral blood TCR repertoire changes were tracked in vivo in alopecia patients during primary and secondary sensitization to the hapten diphenylcyclopropenone (DPC). The patient cohort, mostly female, included alopecia areata with under or over 50% scalp involvement, alopecia totalis and alopecia universalis. Patch tests used Finn chambers with 0.01% DPC on the upper back, scored after 6 days by International Contact Dermatitis Research Group standards. What the authors observed across the whole study: After repeated subsampling, the strength of the expansion versus patch-test correlation and the threshold at which it became significant changed. DPC sensitization did not change the number of TCRs with a frequency above 1 in 1000, and there was no evidence of changes in global repertoire structure. Expanded TCRs formed significantly more large CDR3 similarity clusters than pre-sensitization or healthy control sets, consistent with antigen-driven responses. Patch test score correlated positively with the number of PT1 expanded TCRs, reaching significance at thresholds 8, 16 and 32 but not at 4. Because all patients had alopecia, a presumed autoimmune disease, the immune response of the patients might differ from that of healthy individuals.

A word on this clonotype: What this receptor recognizes is not known. There are no base qualities to consult, and no much larger clone falls within one base.

Library preparation used RACE. The data were produced on a NextSeq 500. During library preparation, unique molecular identifiers were attached to individual cDNA molecules so that TCRs could be counted in a quantitative, reproducible way. Both TCR alpha and TCR beta chains were sequenced from each blood RNA sample. In the authors' own workflow: The median number of TCRs per sample was approximately 96,000, ranging from roughly 23,224 to 690,600. V, J and CDR3 annotation of the TCR reads was performed with the Decombinator software suite. Every sample was subsampled to the same number of TCRs (28,000) for the PS versus PT1 abundance plots. Expanded TCRs were defined as absent before sensitization and observed at least eight times at the 2-week time point. Starting from the raw public reads, TCRdb applied fastp trimming at Q25, assembled clones with MiXCR and retained in-frame beta chains. For every CDR3 protein sequence, its rows merge into one entry that carries the most common genes and DNA. What appears here as the V and J calls and clone size reflects TCRdb's work, not the paper's. A total of some 99,000 distinct CDR3 sequences appear in this sample, 9.2% of them only once. The top ten constitute 3% to 3.5% of the sample.

The time point label, read with the paper, signifies: patch test 2, 6 weeks after DPC sensitization. This specimen's treatment or condition label, interpreted: therapeutic diphenylcyclopropenone sensitization with weekly scalp DPC. Blood at each patch-test visit was drawn before the patch test was applied. Patients were considered eligible if aged 18 to 70, diagnosed with alopecia and deemed suitable for DPC therapy, and patients were excluded if pregnant. Total RNA was extracted from unfractionated whole blood that had been collected in Tempus Blood RNA tubes. Trimming removed 1 base from V and 5 bases from J; the gene matches leave 7 bases unexplained. The CDR3 numbers 16 residues from cysteine through phenylalanine. Only the CDR3 DNA stays, 48 bases, in frame from base 1. CDR1 is given as MDHEN and CDR2 as SYDVKM, both from the germline V gene.

The source is a woman aged 40 to 55 with alopecia areata. Some clones in this sample may be carry-over from other donors' samples. The rearranged chain carries TRBV28 and TRBJ2-1, with 8 central nucleotides matching TRBD1. This material consisted of whole blood, taken in connection with sensitization to the hapten diphenylcyclopropenone (DPC). Read as DNA, the sequence is TGTGCCAGCAGTTTATTGGGCCAGGGGGCGAACAATGAGCAGTTCTTC. It encodes CASSLLGQGANNEQFF.